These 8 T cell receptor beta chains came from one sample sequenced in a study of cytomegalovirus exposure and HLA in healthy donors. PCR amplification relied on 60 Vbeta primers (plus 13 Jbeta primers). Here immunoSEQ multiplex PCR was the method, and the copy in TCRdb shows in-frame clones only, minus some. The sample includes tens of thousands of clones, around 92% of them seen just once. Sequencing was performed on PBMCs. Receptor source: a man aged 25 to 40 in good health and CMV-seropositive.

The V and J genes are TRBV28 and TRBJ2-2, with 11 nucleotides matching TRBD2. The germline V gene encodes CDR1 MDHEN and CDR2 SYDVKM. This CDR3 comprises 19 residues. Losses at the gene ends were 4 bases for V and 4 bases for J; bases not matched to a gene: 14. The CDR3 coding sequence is TGTGCCAGCAGTTCCTGGACTAGCGGGTTCCCAGCGGGCACCGGGGAGCTGTTTTTT. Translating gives CASSSWTSGFPAGTGELFF. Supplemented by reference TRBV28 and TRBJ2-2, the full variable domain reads DVKVTQSSRYLVKRTGEKVFLECVQDMDHENMFWYRQDPGLGLRLIYFSYDVKMKEKGDIPEGYSVSREKKERFSLILESASTNQTSMYLCASSSWTSGFPAGTGELFFGEGSRLTVL.

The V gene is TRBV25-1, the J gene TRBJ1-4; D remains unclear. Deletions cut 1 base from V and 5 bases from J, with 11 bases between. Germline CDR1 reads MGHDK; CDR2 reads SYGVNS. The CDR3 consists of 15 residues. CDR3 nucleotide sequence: TGTGCCAGCAGTGAATGGGCAGGTGGGAATGAAAAACTGTTTTTT. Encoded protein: CASSEWAGGNEKLFF.

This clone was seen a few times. The DNA of the CDR3 is TGTGCCAGCCGGGACAGGGGGCTCGGTGGCTACACCTTC. Translating it yields CASRDRGLGGYTF. The rearrangement links TRBV6-1 to TRBJ1-2, with TRBD1 matching over 12 bases. The V gene's germline CDR1 is MNHNS and CDR2 SASEGT. The trim removed 8 bases at V and 7 bases at J, leaving 5 bases unmatched. The CDR3 spans 13 residues.

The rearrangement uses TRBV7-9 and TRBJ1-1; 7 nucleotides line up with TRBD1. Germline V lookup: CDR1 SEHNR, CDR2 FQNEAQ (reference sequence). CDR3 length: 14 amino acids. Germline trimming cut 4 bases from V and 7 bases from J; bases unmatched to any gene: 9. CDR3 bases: TGTGCCAGCAGCTCCGCCGACAGGGAACGTGAAGCTTTCTTT. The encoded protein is CASSSADREREAFF.

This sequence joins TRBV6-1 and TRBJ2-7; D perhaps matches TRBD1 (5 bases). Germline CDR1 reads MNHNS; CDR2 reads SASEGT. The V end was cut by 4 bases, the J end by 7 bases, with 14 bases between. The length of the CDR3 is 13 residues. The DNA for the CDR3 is TGTGCCAGCAGTGGAACAGAAAGGGGAGAGCAGTACTTC. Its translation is CASSGTERGEQYF.

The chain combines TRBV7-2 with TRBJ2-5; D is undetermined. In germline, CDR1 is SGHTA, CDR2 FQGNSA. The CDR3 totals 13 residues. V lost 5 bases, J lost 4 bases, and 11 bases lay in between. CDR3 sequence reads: CASSADHRETQYF. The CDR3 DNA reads TGTGCCAGCAGCGCGGATCACCGAGAGACCCAGTACTTC.

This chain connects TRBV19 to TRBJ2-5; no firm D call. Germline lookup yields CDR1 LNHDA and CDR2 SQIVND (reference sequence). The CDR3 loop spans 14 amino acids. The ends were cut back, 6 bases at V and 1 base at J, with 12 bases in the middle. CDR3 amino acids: CASSRSAFQETQYF. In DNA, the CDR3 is TGTGCCAGTAGCCGTAGTGCTTTCCAAGAGACCCAGTACTTC.

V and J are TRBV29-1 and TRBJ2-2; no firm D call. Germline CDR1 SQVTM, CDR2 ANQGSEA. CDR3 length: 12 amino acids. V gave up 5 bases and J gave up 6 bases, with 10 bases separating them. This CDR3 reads CSVWPVAGELFF. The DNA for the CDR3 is TGCAGCGTTTGGCCTGTGGCCGGGGAGCTGTTTTTT.